A selection of T cell receptor beta chains follows, all from one sample in a study of early T cells in non-severe SARS-CoV-2 infection. TCRdb analysed the 5' RACE reads with MiXCR anew, one entry per CDR3 protein. The sample has tens of thousands of distinct CDR3 sequences; roughly 9.9% are singletons. The sample was whole blood. The receptors derive from an adult who was a healthcare worker with PCR-confirmed SARS-CoV-2 infection or an uninfected control (not recorded which). Both conserved end residues are part of each CDR3. A D gene is named only where the DNA matches it firmly. Rows may omit the clone size; those that give it use once, few, many or a size class.

clone_size,d_call,j_call,v_call,cdr3_aa,cdr3_nt
many,TRBD2,TRBJ2-1,TRBV29-1,CSVEVLADEQFF,TGCAGCGTTGAAGTACTAGCGGATGAGCAGTTCTTC
NA,TRBD1,TRBJ1-2,TRBV6-1,CASSEVQDRVYGYTF,TGTGCCAGCAGTGAAGTGCAGGACAGGGTCTATGGCTACACCTTC
many,NA,TRBJ2-7,TRBV11-1,CASSSRANDYEQYF,TGTGCCAGCAGCAGCCGGGCGAACGACTACGAGCAGTACTTC
many,NA,TRBJ1-5,TRBV28,CASSLGRQVNQPQHF,TGTGCCAGCAGTTTGGGGCGACAGGTCAATCAGCCCCAGCATTTT
NA,TRBD1,TRBJ1-1,TRBV5-1,CASSSLPGQGNTEAFF,TGCGCCAGCAGCTCGTTACCGGGACAGGGGAACACTGAAGCTTTCTTT
many,TRBD2,TRBJ2-1,TRBV20-1,CSARDSGGAVFYEQFF,TGCAGTGCTAGGGACAGCGGGGGGGCCGTTTTCTATGAGCAGTTCTTC
many,NA,TRBJ1-2,TRBV15,CATQGQEYGYTF,TGTGCCACTCAGGGTCAGGAGTATGGCTACACCTTC
many,NA,TRBJ2-5,TRBV28,CASSFSIGPWGETQYF,TGTGCCAGCAGTTTTTCCATCGGGCCATGGGGAGAGACCCAGTACTTC
NA,NA,TRBJ2-3,TRBV20-1,CSARERSSVDTQYF,TGCAGTGCTAGAGAGAGGAGCAGCGTAGATACGCAGTATTTT
many,TRBD1,TRBJ2-5,TRBV7-2,CASSLTGTVQETQYF,TGTGCCAGCAGCTTAACCGGGACAGTACAAGAGACCCAGTACTTC
NA,NA,TRBJ2-3,TRBV7-8,CASNPNRGPPTDTQYF,TGTGCCAGCAACCCAAATAGGGGTCCTCCCACAGATACGCAGTATTTT
few,TRBD1,TRBJ1-6,TRBV27,CASSWTGRASPLHF,TGTGCCAGCAGTTGGACAGGGAGGGCTTCACCCCTCCACTTT
NA,TRBD2,TRBJ2-3,TRBV6-2/TRBV6-3,CASSRLAGAHFTDTQYF,TGTGCCAGCAGTCGACTAGCGGGGGCCCATTTCACAGATACGCAGTATTTT
few,TRBD1,TRBJ1-2,TRBV5-6,CASLQGGYGYTF,TGTGCCAGCTTACAGGGGGGATATGGCTACACCTTC
many,NA,TRBJ2-1,TRBV7-7,CASSSSSYNEQFF,TGTGCCAGCAGCTCCTCCTCCTACAATGAGCAGTTCTTC
many,TRBD2,TRBJ2-2,TRBV28,CASSPPTGGGSITGELFF,TGTGCCAGCAGTCCTCCCACTGGCGGGGGTTCGATCACCGGGGAGCTGTTTTTT
few,TRBD1,TRBJ2-7,TRBV12-3/TRBV12-4,CASLGQGQYEQYF,TGTGCCAGTCTAGGACAGGGGCAGTACGAGCAGTACTTC
NA,NA,TRBJ1-6,TRBV2,CASIRDLNSPLHF,TGTGCCAGCATAAGGGACCTTAATTCACCCCTCCACTTT
many,NA,TRBJ2-5,TRBV7-2,CASSTRDNQETQYF,TGTGCCAGCAGCACCCGGGACAACCAAGAGACCCAGTACTTC
NA,NA,TRBJ2-1,TRBV7-9,CASSLAFLPGYNEQFF,TGTGCCAGCAGCTTAGCGTTTCTGCCCGGGTACAATGAGCAGTTCTTC
many,TRBD2,TRBJ2-5,TRBV11-1,CASTKGGLAQETQYF,TGTGCCAGCACCAAAGGAGGACTAGCCCAAGAGACCCAGTACTTC
NA,TRBD1,TRBJ1-6,TRBV6-5,CASRRTGGSYNSPLHF,TGTGCCAGCAGGCGGACAGGGGGCTCCTATAATTCACCCCTCCATTTT
few,TRBD1,TRBJ1-1,TRBV20-1,CSALGTGAAFF,TGCAGTGCCCTAGGGACAGGGGCAGCTTTCTTT
few,NA,TRBJ2-1,TRBV12-3/TRBV12-4,CASHEPRLDNEQFF,TGTGCCAGCCACGAGCCTAGATTAGACAATGAGCAGTTCTTC
many,NA,TRBJ2-3,TRBV7-9,CASSRGASTDTQYF,TGTGCCAGCTCCCGGGGAGCTAGCACAGATACGCAGTATTTT
NA,TRBD1,TRBJ1-6,TRBV28,CAIGQGTAPLHF,TGTGCCATCGGACAGGGGACAGCACCCCTCCACTTT
NA,NA,TRBJ2-3,TRBV7-3,CASSLTFSADTQYF,TGTGCCAGCAGCTTAACGTTTTCAGCAGATACGCAGTATTTT
many,NA,TRBJ2-3,TRBV11-2,CASSRDPIEFDTQYF,TGTGCCAGCAGCCGGGACCCTATCGAGTTCGATACGCAGTATTTT
many,TRBD1,TRBJ2-6,TRBV7-6,CASSLVTSGGNPGANVLTF,TGTGCCAGCAGCTTAGTGACTTCAGGGGGTAACCCTGGGGCCAACGTCCTGACTTTC
many,NA,TRBJ2-5,TRBV12-3/TRBV12-4,CASSWGGEETQYF,TGTGCCAGCAGTTGGGGGGGCGAAGAGACCCAGTACTTC
many,NA,TRBJ2-1,TRBV28,CASSLQWNEQFF,TGTGCCAGCAGTTTACAGTGGAATGAGCAGTTCTTC
many,TRBD1,TRBJ2-5,TRBV29-1,CSVSTGQGGQETQYF,TGCAGCGTATCCACGGGACAGGGGGGACAAGAGACCCAGTACTTC
few,NA,TRBJ2-7,TRBV7-9,CASSASGTSYEQYF,TGTGCCAGCAGCGCCTCCGGGACAAGCTACGAGCAGTACTTC